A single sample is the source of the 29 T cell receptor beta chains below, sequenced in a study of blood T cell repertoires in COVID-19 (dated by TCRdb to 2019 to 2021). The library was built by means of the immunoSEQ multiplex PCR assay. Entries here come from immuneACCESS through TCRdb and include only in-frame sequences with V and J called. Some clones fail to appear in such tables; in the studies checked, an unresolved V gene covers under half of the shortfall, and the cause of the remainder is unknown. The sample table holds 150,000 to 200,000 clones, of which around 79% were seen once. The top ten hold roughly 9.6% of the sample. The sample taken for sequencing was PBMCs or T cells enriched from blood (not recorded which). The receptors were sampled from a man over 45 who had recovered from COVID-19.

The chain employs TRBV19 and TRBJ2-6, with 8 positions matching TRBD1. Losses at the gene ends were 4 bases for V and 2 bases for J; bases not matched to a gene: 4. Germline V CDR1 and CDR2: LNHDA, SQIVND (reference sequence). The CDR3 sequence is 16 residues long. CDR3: CASSSTGGPGANVLTF. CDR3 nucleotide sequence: TGTGCCAGTAGTAGTACAGGGGGGCCTGGGGCCAACGTCCTGACTTTC.

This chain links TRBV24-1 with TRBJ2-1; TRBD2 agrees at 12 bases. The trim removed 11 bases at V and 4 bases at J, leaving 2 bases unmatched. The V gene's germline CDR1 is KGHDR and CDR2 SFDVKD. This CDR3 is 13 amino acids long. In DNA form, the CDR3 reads TGTGCCATTGGACTAGCGGGGTACAATGAGCAGTTCTTC. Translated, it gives CAIGLAGYNEQFF.

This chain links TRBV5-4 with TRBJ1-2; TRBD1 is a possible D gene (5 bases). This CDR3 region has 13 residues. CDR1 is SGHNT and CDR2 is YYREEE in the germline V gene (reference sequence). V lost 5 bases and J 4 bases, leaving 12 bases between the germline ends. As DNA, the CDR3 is TGTGCCAGCAGGATCCTAGGGGTCTATGGCTACACCTTC. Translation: CASRILGVYGYTF.

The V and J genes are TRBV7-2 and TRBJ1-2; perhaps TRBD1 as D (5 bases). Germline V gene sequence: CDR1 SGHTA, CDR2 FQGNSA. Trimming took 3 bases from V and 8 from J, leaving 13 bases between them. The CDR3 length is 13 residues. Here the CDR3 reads CASSLRDLRGYTF. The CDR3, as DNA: TGTGCCAGCAGCTTGCGGGACCTCCGGGGCTACACCTTC.

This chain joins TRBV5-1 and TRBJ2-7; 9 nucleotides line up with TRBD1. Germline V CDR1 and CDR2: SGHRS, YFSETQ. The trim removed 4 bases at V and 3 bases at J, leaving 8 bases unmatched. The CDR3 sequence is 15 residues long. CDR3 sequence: CASSLTGTGIYEQYF. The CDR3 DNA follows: TGCGCCAGCAGCCTAACCGGGACAGGGATCTACGAGCAGTACTTC. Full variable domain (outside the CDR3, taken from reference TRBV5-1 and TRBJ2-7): KAGVTQTPRYLIKTRGQQVTLSCSPISGHRSVSWYQQTPGQGLQFLFEYFSETQRNKGNFPGRFSGRQFSNSRSEMNVSTLELGDSALYLCASSLTGTGIYEQYFGPGTRLTVT.

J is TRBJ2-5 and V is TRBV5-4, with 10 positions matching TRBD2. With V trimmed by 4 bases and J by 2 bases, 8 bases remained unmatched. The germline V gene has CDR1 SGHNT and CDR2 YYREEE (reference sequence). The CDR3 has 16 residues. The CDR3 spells CASSQRLAGSQETQYF. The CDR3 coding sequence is TGTGCCAGCAGCCAGAGACTAGCGGGTTCGCAAGAGACCCAGTACTTC.

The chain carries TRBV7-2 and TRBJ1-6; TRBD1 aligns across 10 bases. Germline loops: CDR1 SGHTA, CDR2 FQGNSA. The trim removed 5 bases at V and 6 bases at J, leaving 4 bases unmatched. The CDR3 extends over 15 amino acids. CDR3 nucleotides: TGTGCCAGCAGCCTACGGGACAGGGGTAATTCACCCCTCCACTTT. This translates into CASSLRDRGNSPLHF.

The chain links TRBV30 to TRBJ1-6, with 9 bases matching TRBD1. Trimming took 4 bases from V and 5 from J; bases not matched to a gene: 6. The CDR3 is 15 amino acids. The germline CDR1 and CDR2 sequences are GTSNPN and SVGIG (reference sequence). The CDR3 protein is CAWTGDRANNSPLHF. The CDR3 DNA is TGTGCCTGGACCGGGGACAGGGCCAATAATTCACCCCTCCACTTT.

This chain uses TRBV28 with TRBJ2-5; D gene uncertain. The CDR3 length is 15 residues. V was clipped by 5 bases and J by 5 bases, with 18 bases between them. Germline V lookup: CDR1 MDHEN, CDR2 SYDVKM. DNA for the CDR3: TGTGCCAGCAGTCCCGTTGGGCTCGTAGGTGAGACCCAGTACTTC. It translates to CASSPVGLVGETQYF.

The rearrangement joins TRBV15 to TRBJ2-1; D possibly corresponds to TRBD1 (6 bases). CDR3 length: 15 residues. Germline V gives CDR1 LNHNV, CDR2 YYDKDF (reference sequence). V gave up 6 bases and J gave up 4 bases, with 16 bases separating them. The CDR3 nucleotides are TGTGCCACCAGGGCCATTAACCAGGGGTACAATGAGCAGTTCTTC. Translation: CATRAINQGYNEQFF.

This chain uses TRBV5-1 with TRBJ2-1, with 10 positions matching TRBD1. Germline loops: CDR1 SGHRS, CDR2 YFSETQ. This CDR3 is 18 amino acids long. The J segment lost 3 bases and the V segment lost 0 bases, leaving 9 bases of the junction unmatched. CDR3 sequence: CASSLAYSGTGVYNEQFF. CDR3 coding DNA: TGCGCCAGCAGCTTGGCATATTCCGGGACAGGGGTCTACAATGAGCAGTTCTTC.

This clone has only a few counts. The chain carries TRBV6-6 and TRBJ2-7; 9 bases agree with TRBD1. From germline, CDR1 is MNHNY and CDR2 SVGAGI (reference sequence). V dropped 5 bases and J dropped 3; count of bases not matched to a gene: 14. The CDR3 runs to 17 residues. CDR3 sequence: CASSPPSGQGILYEQYF. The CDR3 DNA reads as TGTGCCAGCAGTCCCCCCTCTGGACAGGGGATACTCTACGAGCAGTACTTC.

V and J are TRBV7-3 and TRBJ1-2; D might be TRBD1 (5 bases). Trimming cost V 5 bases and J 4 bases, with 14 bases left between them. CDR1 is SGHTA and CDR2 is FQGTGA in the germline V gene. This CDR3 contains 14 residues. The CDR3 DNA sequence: TGTGCCAGCAGCGCCGGTGCCGGGGGCTATGGCTACACCTTC. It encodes CASSAGAGGYGYTF.

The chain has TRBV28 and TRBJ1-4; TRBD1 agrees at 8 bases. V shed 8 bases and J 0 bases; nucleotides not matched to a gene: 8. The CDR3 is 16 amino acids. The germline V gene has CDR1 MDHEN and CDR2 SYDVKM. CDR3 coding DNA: TGTGCCAGCGTTCGAGACAGGGGTGCAACTAATGAAAAACTGTTTTTT. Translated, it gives CASVRDRGATNEKLFF.

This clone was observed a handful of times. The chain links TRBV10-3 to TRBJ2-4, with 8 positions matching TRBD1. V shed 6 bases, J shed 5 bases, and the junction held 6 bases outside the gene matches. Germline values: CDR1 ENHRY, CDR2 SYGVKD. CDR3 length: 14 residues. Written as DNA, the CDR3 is TGTGCCATCAGGGACAGGGCAGATGAAAACATTCAGTACTTC. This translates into CAIRDRADENIQYF.

The CDR3, as DNA: TGCAGTGCTAGTCCCAGGAATGAAAAACTGTTTTTT. It specifies CSASPRNEKLFF. The genes are TRBV20-1 and TRBJ1-4; D not resolved. The CDR3 runs 12 residues. CDR1 is DFQATT and CDR2 is SNEGSKA in the germline V gene (reference sequence). V was clipped by 3 bases and J by 5 bases, with 7 bases between them.

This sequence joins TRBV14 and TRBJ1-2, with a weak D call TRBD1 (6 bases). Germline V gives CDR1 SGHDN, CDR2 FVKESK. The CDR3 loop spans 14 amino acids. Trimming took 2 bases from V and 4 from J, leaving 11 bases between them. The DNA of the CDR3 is TGTGCCAGCAGCCAAAACAGGGTTGGCTATGGCTACACCTTC. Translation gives CASSQNRVGYGYTF.

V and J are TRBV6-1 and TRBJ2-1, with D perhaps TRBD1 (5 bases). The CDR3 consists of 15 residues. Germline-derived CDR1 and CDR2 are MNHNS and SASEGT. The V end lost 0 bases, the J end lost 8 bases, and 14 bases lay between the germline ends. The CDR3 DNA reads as TGTGCCAGCAGTGAAGCAGACAGCGTGGGTGATGAGCAGTTCTTC. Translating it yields CASSEADSVGDEQFF.

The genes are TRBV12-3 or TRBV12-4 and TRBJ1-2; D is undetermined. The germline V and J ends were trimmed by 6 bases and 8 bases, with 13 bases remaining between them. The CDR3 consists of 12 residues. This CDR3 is CASSSEAWGYTF. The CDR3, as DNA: TGTGCCAGCAGCTCGGAGGCTTGGGGCTACACCTTC.

The CDR3 sequence: CASSGSLGQGAHATDEQFF. CDR3 nucleotide sequence: TGTGCCAGCAGCGGATCGCTGGGACAGGGGGCTCATGCGACGGATGAGCAGTTCTTC. This sequence joins TRBV5-4 and TRBJ2-1; the match to TRBD1 covers 12 bases. The CDR3 totals 19 residues. Trimming cost V 4 bases and J 8 bases; bases outside gene matches: 19. From germline, CDR1 is SGHNT and CDR2 YYREEE (reference sequence).

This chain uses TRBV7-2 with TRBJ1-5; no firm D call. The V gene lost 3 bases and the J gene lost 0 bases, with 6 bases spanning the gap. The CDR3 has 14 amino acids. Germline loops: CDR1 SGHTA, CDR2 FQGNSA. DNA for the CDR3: TGTGCCAGCAGCTTCGCAGTTAGCAATCAGCCCCAGCATTTT. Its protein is CASSFAVSNQPQHF.

In DNA form, the CDR3 reads TGTGCCAGCAGTCCGGGGTGGACCGGGGGCCAAGAGACCCAGTACTTC. This sequence encodes CASSPGWTGGQETQYF. The chain recombines TRBV3-1 (or the pseudogene TRBV3-2) with TRBJ2-5; D may be TRBD2 (6 bases). The V gene lost 6 bases and the J gene lost 1 base, with 18 bases spanning the gap. This CDR3 spans 16 amino acids. The germline V gene has CDR1 LGHDT and CDR2 YNNKEL (reference sequence).

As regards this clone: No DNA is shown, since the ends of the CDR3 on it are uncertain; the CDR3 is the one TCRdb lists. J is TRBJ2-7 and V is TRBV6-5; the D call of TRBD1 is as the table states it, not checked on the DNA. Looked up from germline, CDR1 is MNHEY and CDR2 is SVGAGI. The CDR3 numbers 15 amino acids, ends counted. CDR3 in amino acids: CASSSSDRISYEQYF.

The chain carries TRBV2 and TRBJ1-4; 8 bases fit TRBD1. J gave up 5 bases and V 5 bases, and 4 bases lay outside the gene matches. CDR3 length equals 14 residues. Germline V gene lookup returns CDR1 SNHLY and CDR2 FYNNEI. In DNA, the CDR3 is TGTGCCAGCAGTCGGGACAGGTTAAATGAAAAACTGTTTTTT. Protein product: CASSRDRLNEKLFF.

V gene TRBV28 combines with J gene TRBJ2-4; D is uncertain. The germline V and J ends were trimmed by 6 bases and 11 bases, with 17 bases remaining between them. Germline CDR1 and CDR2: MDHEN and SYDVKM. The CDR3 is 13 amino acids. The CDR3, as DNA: TGTGCCAGCAGCCTTAATGTACCTAGTGTTCAGTACTTC. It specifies CASSLNVPSVQYF.

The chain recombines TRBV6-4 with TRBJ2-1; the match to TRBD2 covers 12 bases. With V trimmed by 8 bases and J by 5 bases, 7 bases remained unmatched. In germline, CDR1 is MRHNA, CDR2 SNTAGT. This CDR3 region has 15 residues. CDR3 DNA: TGTGCCAGCGAACCGACTAGCGGGAGCCACAATGAGCAGTTCTTC. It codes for CASEPTSGSHNEQFF.

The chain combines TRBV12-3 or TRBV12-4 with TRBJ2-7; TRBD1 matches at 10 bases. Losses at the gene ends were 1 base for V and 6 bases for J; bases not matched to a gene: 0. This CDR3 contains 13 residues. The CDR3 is CASSLGTGGEQYF. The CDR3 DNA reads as TGTGCCAGCAGTTTAGGGACAGGGGGCGAGCAGTACTTC.

CDR3 sequence reads: CASSPLVIGEIANYGYTF. As DNA, the CDR3 is TGTGCCAGCTCACCACTTGTGATAGGAGAGATAGCTAACTATGGCTACACCTTC. This chain uses TRBV18 with TRBJ1-2; D gene unclear. Trimming pared 1 base from V and 0 bases from J, leaving 18 bases between. The CDR3 is 18 residues long. From germline, CDR1 is KGHSH and CDR2 LQKENI.

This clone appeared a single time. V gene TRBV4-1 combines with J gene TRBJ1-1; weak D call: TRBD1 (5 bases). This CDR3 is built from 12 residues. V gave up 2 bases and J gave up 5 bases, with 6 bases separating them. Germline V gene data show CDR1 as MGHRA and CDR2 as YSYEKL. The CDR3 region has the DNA TGCGCCAGCAGCCAACGGGGGACTGAAGCTTTCTTT. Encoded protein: CASSQRGTEAFF.